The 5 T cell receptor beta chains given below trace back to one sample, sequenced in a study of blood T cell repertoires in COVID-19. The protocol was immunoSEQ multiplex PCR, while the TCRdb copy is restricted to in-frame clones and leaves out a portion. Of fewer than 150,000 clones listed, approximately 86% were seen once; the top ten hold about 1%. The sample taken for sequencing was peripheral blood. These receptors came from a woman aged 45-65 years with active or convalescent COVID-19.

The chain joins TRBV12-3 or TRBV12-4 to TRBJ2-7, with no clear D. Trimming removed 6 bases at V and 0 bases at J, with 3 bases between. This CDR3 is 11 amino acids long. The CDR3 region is CASSSSYEQYF. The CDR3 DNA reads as TGTGCCAGCAGCAGCTCCTACGAGCAGTACTTC.

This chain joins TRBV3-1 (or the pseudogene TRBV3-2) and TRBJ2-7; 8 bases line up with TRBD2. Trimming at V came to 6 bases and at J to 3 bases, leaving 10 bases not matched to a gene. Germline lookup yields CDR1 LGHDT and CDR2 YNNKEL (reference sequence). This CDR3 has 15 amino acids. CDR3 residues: CASRRPAGEHYEQYF. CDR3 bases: TGTGCCAGCAGGCGCCCAGCGGGGGAACACTACGAGCAGTACTTC.

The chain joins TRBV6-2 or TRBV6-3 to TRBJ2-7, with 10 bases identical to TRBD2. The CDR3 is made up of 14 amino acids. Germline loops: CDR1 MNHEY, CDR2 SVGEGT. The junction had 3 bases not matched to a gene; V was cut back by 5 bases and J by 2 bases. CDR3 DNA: TGTGCCAGCAGTATTAGCGGGAGGCCCTACGAGCAGTACTTC. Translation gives CASSISGRPYEQYF.

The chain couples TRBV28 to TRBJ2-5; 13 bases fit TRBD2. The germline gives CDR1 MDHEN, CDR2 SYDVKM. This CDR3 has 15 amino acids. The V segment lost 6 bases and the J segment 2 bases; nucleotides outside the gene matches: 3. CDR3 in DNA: TGTGCCAGCAGCAGGGGACTAGCGGGACAAGAGACCCAGTACTTC. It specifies CASSRGLAGQETQYF.

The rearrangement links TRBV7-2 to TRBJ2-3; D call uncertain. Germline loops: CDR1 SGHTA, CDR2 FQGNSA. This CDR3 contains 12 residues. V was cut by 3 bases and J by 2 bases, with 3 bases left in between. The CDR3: CASSFLTDTQYF. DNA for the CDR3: TGTGCCAGCAGCTTCCTCACAGATACGCAGTATTTT. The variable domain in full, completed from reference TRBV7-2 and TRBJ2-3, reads GAGVSQSPSNKVTEKGKDVELRCDPISGHTALYWYRQSLGQGLEFLIYFQGNSAPDKSGLPSDRFSAERTGGSVSTLTIQRTQQEDSAVYLCASSFLTDTQYFGPGTRLTVL.